The 11 T cell receptor beta chains in this list originate from one sample, sequenced in a study of blood T cell repertoires in COVID-19. Sequenced by immunoSEQ multiplex PCR; TCRdb stores in-frame clones only, minus some. The sample yields hundreds of thousands of clones, approximately 85% seen once. Sequencing was done on a sample of peripheral blood. The receptors shown here come from a man in his fifties with active or convalescent COVID-19.

The V call is TRBV28, the J call TRBJ2-7; TRBD1 matches 11 bases. The CDR3 has 14 residues. Losses at the gene ends were 6 bases for V and 3 bases for J; bases not matched to a gene: 4. CDR1 and CDR2 (germline): MDHEN, SYDVKM. This chain's CDR3 is CASRPGQGDYEQYF. CDR3 bases: TGTGCCAGCAGGCCGGGACAGGGGGACTACGAGCAGTACTTC.

This chain uses TRBV14 with TRBJ2-1, with 13 positions matching TRBD2. V lost 10 bases, J lost 4 bases, and 7 bases stayed unmatched. The germline V gene has CDR1 SGHDN and CDR2 FVKESK. The CDR3 spans 15 residues. In nucleotides, the CDR3 is TGTGCCACCCGGACTAGCGGGAGCCCTTACAATGAGCAGTTCTTC. It specifies CATRTSGSPYNEQFF.

In this sample, this clone turned up once. The chain has TRBV20-1 and TRBJ2-3; maybe TRBD2 (5 bases). The CDR3 has 10 residues. The germline CDR1 and CDR2 sequences are DFQATT and SNEGSKA (reference sequence). The CDR3 spells CRPEGDTQYF. The CDR3 bases are TGCAGACCAGAGGGAGATACGCAGTATTTT.

Concerning this clone: This sample includes further DNA sequences coding for the same CDR3. The CDR3 region is CASSQGYEQYF. Written as DNA, the CDR3 is TGTGCCAGCAGCCAGGGCTACGAGCAGTACTTC. The gene calls are TRBV2 and TRBJ2-7; TRBD1 is a possible D gene (5 bases). CDR1 and CDR2 from the germline V gene are SNHLY and FYNNEI. The CDR3 contains 11 residues. V lost 6 bases and J lost 3, with 6 bases in between.

This clone has more than one count but fewer than ten. V gene TRBV19 combines with J gene TRBJ1-5, with D perhaps TRBD1 (6 bases). CDR1 LNHDA and CDR2 SQIVND come from the germline V gene (reference sequence). Trimming removed 7 bases at V and 4 bases at J, with 17 bases between. The length of the CDR3 is 15 residues. The CDR3 DNA reads as TGTGCCAGTACCTGGGGGCTAAGGGATAATCAGCCCCAGCATTTT. Its protein is CASTWGLRDNQPQHF.

The V call is TRBV7-9, the J call TRBJ1-3, with D perhaps TRBD1 (6 bases). V lost 2 bases, J lost 3 bases, and 14 bases lay in between. The CDR3 runs 16 residues. Germline-derived CDR1 and CDR2 are SEHNR and FQNEAQ (reference sequence). The CDR3 here is CASSLSSGALGNTIYF. The CDR3 DNA is TGTGCCAGCAGCTTATCCTCAGGGGCTCTTGGAAACACCATATATTTT.

V is TRBV27 and J is TRBJ1-2, with 7 bases aligning to TRBD1. CDR3 size: 13 residues. V trimming: 2 bases; J trimming: 10 bases; junction bases outside the gene matches: 7. Germline V gene lookup returns CDR1 MNHEY and CDR2 SMNVEV (reference sequence). CDR3 coding DNA: TGTGCCAGCAGTTTACACCAACAGGGGATCTACACCTTC. Protein sequence: CASSLHQQGIYTF.

The rearrangement joins TRBV2 to TRBJ2-1; a possible D gene is TRBD2 (5 bases). CDR1 is SNHLY and CDR2 is FYNNEI in the germline V gene. This CDR3 contains 13 residues. The germline V and J ends were trimmed by 10 bases and 7 bases, with 17 bases remaining between them. CDR3 amino acids: CATEPTGRNEQFF. The CDR3 nucleotides read TGTGCCACCGAGCCAACGGGAAGGAATGAGCAGTTCTTC. The full variable domain, in which reference TRBV2 and TRBJ2-1 provide the parts outside the CDR3, is EPEVTQTPSHQVTQMGQEVILRCVPISNHLYFYWYRQILGQKVEFLVSFYNNEISEKSEIFDDQFSVERPDGSNFTLKIRSTKLEDSAMYFCATEPTGRNEQFFGPGTRLTVL.

This chain connects TRBV29-1 to TRBJ1-2; possible D gene TRBD1, 6 bases. The CDR3 runs 14 residues. Germline V gene data show CDR1 as SQVTM and CDR2 as ANQGSEA. V lost 6 bases, J lost 4 bases, and 18 bases lay in between. This CDR3 is CSVHQQGKGYGYTF. CDR3 coding DNA: TGCAGCGTCCACCAGCAGGGGAAGGGCTATGGCTACACCTTC.

V and J are TRBV6-1 and TRBJ2-5; D gene uncertain. Per germline, CDR1 MNHNS and CDR2 SASEGT. The CDR3 spans 16 residues. The ends were cut back, 0 bases at V and 2 bases at J, with 13 bases in the middle. The CDR3 here is CASSEARFPLQETQYF. CDR3 sequence (DNA): TGTGCCAGCAGTGAAGCCAGGTTCCCCCTTCAAGAGACCCAGTACTTC.

This clone was counted between two and nine times. The same CDR3 arises from other DNA sequences in this sample as well. V gene TRBV4-2 combines with J gene TRBJ2-7; D possibly corresponds to TRBD1 (6 bases). This CDR3 has 14 amino acids. V lost 0 bases to trimming and J lost 2 bases, with 8 bases between them. Germline CDR1 LGHNA, CDR2 YNFKEQ. The CDR3 DNA sequence: TGTGCCAGCAGCCAAGACAGGGGAACCTACGAGCAGTACTTC. Protein product: CASSQDRGTYEQYF.